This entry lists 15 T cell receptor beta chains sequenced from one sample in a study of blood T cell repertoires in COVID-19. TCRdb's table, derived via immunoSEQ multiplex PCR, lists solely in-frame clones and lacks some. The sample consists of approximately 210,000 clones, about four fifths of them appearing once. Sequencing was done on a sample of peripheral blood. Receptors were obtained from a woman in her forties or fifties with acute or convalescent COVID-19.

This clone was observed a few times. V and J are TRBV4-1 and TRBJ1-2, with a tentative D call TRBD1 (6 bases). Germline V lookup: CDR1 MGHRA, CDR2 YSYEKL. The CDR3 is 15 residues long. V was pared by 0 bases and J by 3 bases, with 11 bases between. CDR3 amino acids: CASSQDPGVDYGYTF. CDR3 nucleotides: TGCGCCAGCAGCCAAGACCCAGGGGTGGACTATGGCTACACCTTC.

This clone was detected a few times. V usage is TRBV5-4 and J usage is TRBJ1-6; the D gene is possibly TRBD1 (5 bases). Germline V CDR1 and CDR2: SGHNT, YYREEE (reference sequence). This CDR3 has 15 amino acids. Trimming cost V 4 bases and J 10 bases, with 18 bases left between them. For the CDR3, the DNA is TGTGCCAGCAGCAAGGGAGGGGAGAACCGGTCACCCCTCCACTTT. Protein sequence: CASSKGGENRSPLHF. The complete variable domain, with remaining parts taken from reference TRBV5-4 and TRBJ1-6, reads ETGVTQSPTHLIKTRGQQVTLRCSSQSGHNTVSWYQQALGQGPQFIFQYYREEENGRGNFPPRFSGLQFPNYSSELNVNALELDDSALYLCASSKGGENRSPLHFGNGTRLTVT.

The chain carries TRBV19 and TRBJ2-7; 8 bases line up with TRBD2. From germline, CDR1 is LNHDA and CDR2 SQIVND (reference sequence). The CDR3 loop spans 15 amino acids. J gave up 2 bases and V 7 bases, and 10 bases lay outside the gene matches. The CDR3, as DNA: TGTGCCAGTACCCCCGGGCTAGCGGGTACCTACGAGCAGTACTTC. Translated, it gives CASTPGLAGTYEQYF.

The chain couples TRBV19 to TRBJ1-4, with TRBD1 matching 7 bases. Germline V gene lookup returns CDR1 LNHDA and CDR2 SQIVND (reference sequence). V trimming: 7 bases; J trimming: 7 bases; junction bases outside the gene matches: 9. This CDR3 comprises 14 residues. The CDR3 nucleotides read TGTGCCAGTAACACAGGGGATGTGGGTGAAAAACTGTTTTTT. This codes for CASNTGDVGEKLFF.

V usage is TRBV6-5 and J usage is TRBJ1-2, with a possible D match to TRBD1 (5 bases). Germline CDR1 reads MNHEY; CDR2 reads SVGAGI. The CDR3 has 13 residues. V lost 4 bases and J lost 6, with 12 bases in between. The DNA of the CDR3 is TGTGCCAGCAGTTCGTACAGGTCCAATGGCTACACCTTC. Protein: CASSSYRSNGYTF.

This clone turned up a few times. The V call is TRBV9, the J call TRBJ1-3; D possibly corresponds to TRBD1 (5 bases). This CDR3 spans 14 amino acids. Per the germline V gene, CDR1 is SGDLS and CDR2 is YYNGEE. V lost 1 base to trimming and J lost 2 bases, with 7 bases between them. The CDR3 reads CASSVSGAGNTIYF. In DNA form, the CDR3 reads TGTGCCAGCAGCGTATCGGGGGCTGGAAACACCATATATTTT. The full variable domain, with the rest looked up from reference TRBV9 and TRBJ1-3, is DSGVTQTPKHLITATGQRVTLRCSPRSGDLSVYWYQQSLDQGLQFLIQYYNGEERAKGNILERFSAQQFPDLHSELNLSSLELGDSALYFCASSVSGAGNTIYFGEGSWLTVV.

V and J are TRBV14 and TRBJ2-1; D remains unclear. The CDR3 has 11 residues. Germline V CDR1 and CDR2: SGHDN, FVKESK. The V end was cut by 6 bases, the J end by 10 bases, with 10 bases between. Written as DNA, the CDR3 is TGTGCCAGCAGGGCAACGACAGAGCAGTTCTTC. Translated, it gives CASRATTEQFF. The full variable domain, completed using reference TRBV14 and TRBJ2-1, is EAGVTQFPSHSVIEKGQTVTLRCDPISGHDNLYWYRRVMGKEIKFLLHFVKESKQDESGMPNNRFLAERTGGTYSTLKVQPAELEDSGVYFCASRATTEQFFGPGTRLTVL.

The chain's CDR3 is CASSFNQGGANYGYTF. The CDR3 DNA reads as TGTGCCAGCAGTTTTAACCAGGGGGGAGCTAACTATGGCTACACCTTC. This chain connects TRBV28 to TRBJ1-2, with 7 bases lining up with TRBD1. The CDR3 is made up of 16 amino acids. With V trimmed by 3 bases and J by 0 bases, 7 bases remained unmatched. Germline assignment: CDR1 MDHEN and CDR2 SYDVKM.

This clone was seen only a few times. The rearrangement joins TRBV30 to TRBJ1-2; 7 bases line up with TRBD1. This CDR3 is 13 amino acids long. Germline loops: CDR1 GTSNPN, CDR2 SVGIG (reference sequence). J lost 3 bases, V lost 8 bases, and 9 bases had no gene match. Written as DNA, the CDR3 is TGTGCCGGGATTCAGGGGGTTGACTATGGCTACACCTTC. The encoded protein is CAGIQGVDYGYTF.

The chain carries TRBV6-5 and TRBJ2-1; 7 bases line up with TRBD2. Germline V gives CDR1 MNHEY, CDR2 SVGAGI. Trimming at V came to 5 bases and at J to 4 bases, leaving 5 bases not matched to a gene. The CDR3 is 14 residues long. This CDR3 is CASSPGGTYNEQFF. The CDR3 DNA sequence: TGTGCCAGCAGTCCCGGGGGGACTTACAATGAGCAGTTCTTC.

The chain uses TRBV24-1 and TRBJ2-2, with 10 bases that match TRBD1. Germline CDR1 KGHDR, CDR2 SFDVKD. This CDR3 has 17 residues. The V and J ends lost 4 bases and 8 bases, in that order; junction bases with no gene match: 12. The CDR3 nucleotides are TGTGCCACCAGTGACCCCGCAGGGGACAGGGGACAAGGGGAGCTGTTTTTT. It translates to CATSDPAGDRGQGELFF.

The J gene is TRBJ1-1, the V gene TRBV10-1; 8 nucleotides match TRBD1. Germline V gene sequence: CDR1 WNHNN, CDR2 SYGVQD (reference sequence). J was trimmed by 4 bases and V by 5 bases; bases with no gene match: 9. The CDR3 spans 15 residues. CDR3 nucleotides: TGCGCCAGCAGTATGACAGGGGAGGTAGGCACTGAAGCTTTCTTT. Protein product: CASSMTGEVGTEAFF.

CDR3 in amino acids: CSALGANVLTF. CDR3 bases: TGCAGTGCCTTGGGGGCCAACGTCCTGACTTTC. V is TRBV20-1 and J is TRBJ2-6; D is unresolved. The CDR3 sequence is 11 residues long. V lost 6 bases and J lost 4, with 4 bases in between. The germline gives CDR1 DFQATT, CDR2 SNEGSKA (reference sequence).

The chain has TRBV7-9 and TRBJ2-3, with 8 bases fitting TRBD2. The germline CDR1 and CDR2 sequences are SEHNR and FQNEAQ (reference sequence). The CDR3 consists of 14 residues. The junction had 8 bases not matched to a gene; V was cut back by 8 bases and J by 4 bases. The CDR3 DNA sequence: TGTGCCAGCGTAGAACGGGGGGGGCCAGATACGCAGTATTTT. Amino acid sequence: CASVERGGPDTQYF.

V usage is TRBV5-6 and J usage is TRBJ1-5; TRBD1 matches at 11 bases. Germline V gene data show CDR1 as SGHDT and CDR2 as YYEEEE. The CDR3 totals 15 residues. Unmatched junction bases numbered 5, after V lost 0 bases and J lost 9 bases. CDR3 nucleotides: TGTGCCAGCAGCTTGGGGACAGGGGGCCGAGGGCCCCAGCATTTT. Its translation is CASSLGTGGRGPQHF.